The 22 T cell receptor beta chains in this list originate from one sample, sequenced in a study of cytomegalovirus exposure and HLA in healthy donors. A multiplex PCR was run with 60 Vbeta primers and 13 Jbeta primers. Data came from immunoSEQ multiplex PCR; TCRdb stores just in-frame clones and leaves some out. This sample yields about 200,000 clones, of which roughly 70% are seen a single time; around 3% belongs to the top ten. Sequencing input: PBMCs. Receptors originate from a man in his forties in good health and CMV-seropositive.

V gene TRBV19 combines with J gene TRBJ2-3, with D possibly TRBD1 on 6 matching bases. Trimming shortened V by 0 bases and J by 4 bases, and 14 bases separated the two germline ends. The CDR3 runs to 16 residues. Germline loops: CDR1 LNHDA, CDR2 SQIVND (reference sequence). Here the CDR3 reads CASSIDRQGNADTQYF. The CDR3 DNA reads TGTGCCAGTAGTATAGATCGTCAGGGGAATGCAGATACGCAGTATTTT. Variable domain in full (rest from reference TRBV19 and TRBJ2-3): DGGITQSPKYLFRKEGQNVTLSCEQNLNHDAMYWYRQDPGQGLRLIYYSQIVNDFQKGDIAEGYSVSREKKESFPLTVTSAQKNPTAFYLCASSIDRQGNADTQYFGPGTRLTVL.

The chain combines TRBV5-1 with TRBJ1-1; 8 positions match TRBD1. Germline V CDR1 and CDR2: SGHRS, YFSETQ. CDR3 size: 15 residues. V lost 0 bases, J lost 1 base, and 2 bases stayed unmatched. The CDR3 sequence is CASSLGDRRNTEAFF. CDR3 nucleotide sequence: TGCGCCAGCAGCTTGGGGGACAGGAGGAACACTGAAGCTTTCTTT.

This CDR3 is CASEGVNSPLHF. In DNA, the CDR3 is TGCGCCAGCGAGGGGGTAAATTCACCCCTCCACTTT. J is TRBJ1-6 and V is TRBV4-1; tentatively, D is TRBD1 (6 bases). Between the trimmed V and J ends, which lost 8 bases and 7 bases, there was a span of 9 bases. The length of the CDR3 is 12 residues. The germline V gene encodes CDR1 MGHRA and CDR2 YSYEKL.

The chain carries TRBV5-1 and TRBJ2-7, with TRBD1 as a possible D gene (6 bases). This CDR3 is built from 14 residues. V was trimmed by 7 bases and J by 4 bases, leaving 18 bases between them. Germline CDR1 and CDR2: SGHRS and YFSETQ. CDR3 protein: CASYRQVLSYEQYF. CDR3 DNA: TGCGCCAGCTATAGACAGGTACTAAGTTACGAGCAGTACTTC. The variable domain in full, with the rest retrieved from reference TRBV5-1 and TRBJ2-7, is KAGVTQTPRYLIKTRGQQVTLSCSPISGHRSVSWYQQTPGQGLQFLFEYFSETQRNKGNFPGRFSGRQFSNSRSEMNVSTLELGDSALYLCASYRQVLSYEQYFGPGTRLTVT.

This chain connects TRBV6-4 to TRBJ1-2; TRBD1 aligns across 8 bases. The length of the CDR3 is 15 residues. The V gene's germline CDR1 is MRHNA and CDR2 SNTAGT. V trimming: 1 base; J trimming: 2 bases; junction bases outside the gene matches: 3. Here the CDR3 DNA reads TGTGCCAGCAGTGACTGGTACAGGGGGAACTATGGCTACACCTTC. Residues: CASSDWYRGNYGYTF.

CDR3 in DNA: TGTGCCAGCAGCCCCCAGGGAGGGAACGGAAACACCATATATTTT. Encoded protein: CASSPQGGNGNTIYF. This chain joins TRBV5-6 and TRBJ1-3, with a tentative D call TRBD1 (5 bases). This CDR3 has 15 residues. Germline V gene sequence: CDR1 SGHDT, CDR2 YYEEEE. V was clipped by 4 bases and J by 4 bases, with 15 bases between them. The variable domain in full, completed from reference TRBV5-6 and TRBJ1-3, reads DAGVTQSPTHLIKTRGQQVTLRCSPKSGHDTVSWYQQALGQGPQFIFQYYEEEERQRGNFPDRFSGHQFPNYSSELNVNALLLGDSALYLCASSPQGGNGNTIYFGEGSWLTVV.

This clone turned up a few times. J is TRBJ2-5 and V is TRBV4-1; 10 bases are a match to TRBD2. The CDR3 is 16 residues long. The germline V gene has CDR1 MGHRA and CDR2 YSYEKL. The V segment lost 0 bases and the J segment 2 bases; nucleotides outside the gene matches: 3. CDR3 sequence: CASSQELAGGQETQYF. The CDR3 DNA is TGCGCCAGCAGCCAAGAATTAGCGGGGGGACAAGAGACCCAGTACTTC.

The chain's CDR3 is CATSRDIQYTGELFF. CDR3 DNA sequence: TGTGCCACCAGCAGAGATATCCAGTACACCGGGGAGCTGTTTTTT. The chain joins TRBV15 to TRBJ2-2; unclear D gene. V lost 0 bases to trimming and J lost 3 bases, with 8 bases between them. The length of the CDR3 is 15 residues. Germline-derived CDR1 and CDR2 are LNHNV and YYDKDF (reference sequence). Drawing the rest from reference TRBV15 and TRBJ2-2, the complete variable domain is DAMVIQNPRYQVTQFGKPVTLSCSQTLNHNVMYWYQQKSSQAPKLLFHYYDKDFNNEADTPDNFQSRRPNTSFCFLDIRSPGLGDTAMYLCATSRDIQYTGELFFGEGSRLTVL.

This chain uses TRBV10-2 with TRBJ2-1, with 16 bases identical to TRBD2. The CDR3 loop spans 16 amino acids. The V segment lost 7 bases and the J segment 4 bases; nucleotides outside the gene matches: 4. Germline-derived CDR1 and CDR2 are WSHSY and SAAADI. The CDR3 coding sequence is TGCGCCAGCAAGGGACTAGCGGGGGGGTCGTACAATGAGCAGTTCTTC. Its protein is CASKGLAGGSYNEQFF.

This sequence joins TRBV13 and TRBJ1-2; no firm D call. Germline CDR1 PRHDT, CDR2 FYEKMQ (reference sequence). Trimming left V 5 bases short and J 0 bases short, with 13 bases between. The CDR3 extends over 15 amino acids. CDR3 in DNA: TGTGCCAGCAGCGGGAGAGGCAGTCCTAACTATGGCTACACCTTC. This codes for CASSGRGSPNYGYTF.

The sample holds one count of this clone. The chain couples TRBV19 to TRBJ1-5; D is uncertain. Deletions cut 1 base from V and 2 bases from J, with 3 bases between. There are 13 residues in the CDR3. CDR1 LNHDA and CDR2 SQIVND come from the germline V gene (reference sequence). In nucleotides, the CDR3 is TGTGCCAGTAGTATAGTAGGCAATCAGCCCCAGCATTTT. Translated: CASSIVGNQPQHF.

V gene TRBV5-8 combines with J gene TRBJ2-2, with 8 nucleotides matching TRBD1. J gave up 6 bases and V 0 bases, and 4 bases lay outside the gene matches. CDR3 size: 15 residues. CDR1 is SGHTS, CDR2 YDEGEE, per germline. CDR3 protein: CASSLATGGAGELFF. The CDR3 DNA is TGTGCCAGCAGCTTGGCCACAGGGGGAGCCGGGGAGCTGTTTTTT.

This clone appeared a few times. The CDR3 loop reads CASSYSGIRDTEAFF. CDR3 coding DNA: TGTGCCAGCAGTTACTCGGGAATCAGGGACACTGAAGCTTTCTTT. This chain joins TRBV6-5 and TRBJ1-1; D perhaps matches TRBD1 (5 bases). The CDR3 spans 15 residues. Between the trimmed V and J ends, which lost 0 bases and 3 bases, there was a span of 11 bases. Germline V gene sequence: CDR1 MNHEY, CDR2 SVGAGI.

The rearrangement links TRBV28 to TRBJ1-5, with 7 nucleotides matching TRBD1. From germline, CDR1 is MDHEN and CDR2 SYDVKM. CDR3 size: 17 residues. J gave up 2 bases and V 7 bases, and 14 bases lay outside the gene matches. The DNA for the CDR3 is TGTGCCAGCACCGAAATCTCAGGGGGTAAAGGCAATCAGCCCCAGCATTTT. Protein product: CASTEISGGKGNQPQHF.

This chain joins TRBV5-5 and TRBJ2-2; no reliable D call. The CDR3 runs 14 residues. V was pared by 7 bases and J by 2 bases, with 12 bases between. Germline CDR1 is SGHKS and CDR2 is YYEKEE (reference sequence). The CDR3 spells CASQSGPNTGELFF. CDR3 in DNA: TGTGCCAGCCAGTCGGGTCCCAACACCGGGGAGCTGTTTTTT.

This chain links TRBV19 with TRBJ1-1; TRBD1 aligns across 7 bases. This CDR3 is 14 amino acids long. Per germline, CDR1 LNHDA and CDR2 SQIVND (reference sequence). V was pared by 5 bases and J by 4 bases, with 7 bases of the junction left unmatched. The CDR3 DNA reads TGTGCCAGTAGTGGATCCGGGACAGCCACTGAAGCTTTCTTT. Translated, it gives CASSGSGTATEAFF.

For this clone: The junction does not match germline at one end; this may be a read error. The genes are TRBV5-1 and TRBJ1-3; 7 nucleotides match TRBD1. The CDR3 has 15 amino acids. Germline lookup yields CDR1 SGHRS and CDR2 YFSETQ. The CDR3 spells CVSSLGGGTGNTIYF. The CDR3 DNA reads as TGCGTCAGCAGCTTGGGAGGGGGCACTGGAAACACCATATATTTT. Filled out from reference TRBV5-1 and TRBJ1-3, the complete variable domain reads KAGVTQTPRYLIKTRGQQVTLSCSPISGHRSVSWYQQTPGQGLQFLFEYFSETQRNKGNFPGRFSGRQFSNSRSEMNVSTLELGDSALYLCVSSLGGGTGNTIYFGEGSWLTVV.

CDR3 DNA sequence: TGTGCCAGCAGCCCCCCGGGTGGAAACACCATATATTTT. Protein product: CASSPPGGNTIYF. The chain links TRBV7-9 to TRBJ1-3, with D unclear. Germline V gene data show CDR1 as SEHNR and CDR2 as FQNEAQ (reference sequence). The CDR3 totals 13 residues. Trimming stripped 5 bases from V and 3 bases from J, with 8 bases between. The full variable domain, in which reference TRBV7-9 and TRBJ1-3 provide the parts outside the CDR3, is DTGVSQNPRHKITKRGQNVTFRCDPISEHNRLYWYRQTLGQGPEFLTYFQNEAQLEKSRLLSDRFSAERPKGSFSTLEIQRTEQGDSAMYLCASSPPGGNTIYFGEGSWLTVV.

In its sample, this clone was seen a few times. The rearrangement uses TRBV2 and TRBJ2-5; D is perhaps TRBD1 (5 bases). V was clipped by 5 bases and J by 1 base, with 8 bases between them. Per the germline V gene, CDR1 is SNHLY and CDR2 is FYNNEI. The CDR3 spans 13 residues. The CDR3, as DNA: TGTGCCAGCAGTCTAGACAGCCAAGAGACCCAGTACTTC. It specifies CASSLDSQETQYF.

The count of this clone is one. V and J are TRBV27 and TRBJ2-2; 7 bases align to TRBD1. Germline V gene lookup returns CDR1 MNHEY and CDR2 SMNVEV (reference sequence). The V gene end was trimmed by 8 bases and the J gene end by 4 bases; junction bases not matched to a gene: 4. This CDR3 is 13 amino acids long. The CDR3 DNA follows: TGTGCCAGCGCGACAGGGATCACCGGGGAGCTGTTTTTT. This sequence encodes CASATGITGELFF.

The chain joins TRBV27 to TRBJ1-2; 7 bases match TRBD1. Trimming cost V 6 bases and J 7 bases; bases outside gene matches: 8. This CDR3 contains 13 residues. The germline gives CDR1 MNHEY, CDR2 SMNVEV (reference sequence). CDR3 in DNA: TGTGCCAGCAGAACGGGGGACAGAGGTGGCTACACCTTC. The encoded protein is CASRTGDRGGYTF.

The V and J genes are TRBV7-2 and TRBJ1-5; 8 bases match TRBD1. The germline V gene has CDR1 SGHTA and CDR2 FQGNSA. V lost 7 bases to trimming and J lost 3 bases; unmatched junction nucleotides: 11. CDR3 length: 16 amino acids. In nucleotides, the CDR3 is TGTGCCAGCAACAAGGGGGGGACAGGCCTCAATCAGCCCCAGCATTTT. Its translation: CASNKGGTGLNQPQHF.